Shown below are 10 T cell receptor beta chains from a single sample sequenced in a study of T cell responses to AZD1222 COVID-19 vaccine. Only in-frame clones appear in the TCRdb table, and some are missing; sequencing was by immunoSEQ multiplex PCR. The profile shows 200,000 to 250,000 clones, 90% to 95% of them singletons. The starting material was peripheral blood, obtained on day 0 of MenACWY control vaccination. These receptors were taken from an adult in good health.

This chain links TRBV7-8 with TRBJ2-7, with D possibly TRBD2 on 5 matching bases. Germline V gene sequence: CDR1 SGHVS, CDR2 FQNEAQ. This CDR3 is 14 amino acids long. Trimming stripped 5 bases from V and 5 bases from J, with 16 bases between. The CDR3 coding sequence is TGTGCCAGCAGCCCACCCCGTCGGCGGGACGAGCAGTACTTC. It specifies CASSPPRRRDEQYF.

Here the CDR3 reads CATSDPSGFQETQYF. As DNA, the CDR3 is TGTGCCACCAGTGATCCTTCGGGTTTCCAAGAGACCCAGTACTTC. The chain joins TRBV24-1 to TRBJ2-5, with D uncertain. CDR1 and CDR2 (germline): KGHDR, SFDVKD. The CDR3 has 15 amino acids. The germline V and J ends were trimmed by 3 bases and 1 base, with 11 bases remaining between them.

This sequence joins TRBV7-2 and TRBJ1-6; no reliable D call. Germline V gene data show CDR1 as SGHTA and CDR2 as FQGNSA. CDR3 length: 12 amino acids. V was cut by 5 bases and J by 17 bases, with 16 bases left in between. The CDR3 DNA follows: TGTGCCAGCAGCCTCGACGTGGCCCCGTTCCACTTT. Translating gives CASSLDVAPFHF.

This clone was seen a handful of times. The chain recombines TRBV5-1 with TRBJ1-2, with 7 bases fitting TRBD1. The junction had 9 bases not matched to a gene; V was cut back by 6 bases and J by 4 bases. The germline V gene has CDR1 SGHRS and CDR2 YFSETQ. The CDR3 extends over 14 amino acids. In DNA form, the CDR3 reads TGCGCCAGCACCGAGGGGGACAGCTTCTATGGCTACACCTTC. Translation: CASTEGDSFYGYTF.

The chain combines TRBV3-1 (or the pseudogene TRBV3-2) with TRBJ1-1; no firm D call. CDR1 is LGHDT and CDR2 is YNNKEL in the germline V gene (reference sequence). The V end was cut by 2 bases, the J end by 5 bases, with 6 bases between. The CDR3 has 12 amino acids. The CDR3 loop reads CASSQTATEAFF. The CDR3 nucleotides are TGTGCCAGCAGCCAAACAGCTACTGAAGCTTTCTTT.

This clone was recorded a few times. J is TRBJ1-6 and V is TRBV6-2 or TRBV6-3; 8 bases are shared with TRBD1. V was pared by 6 bases and J by 1 base, with 8 bases of the junction left unmatched. Germline V gives CDR1 MNHEY, CDR2 SVGEGT. The CDR3 is 17 residues long. DNA for the CDR3: TGTGCCAGCAGCAACGACAGGGGCGCTTCCTATAATTCACCCCTCCACTTT. It codes for CASSNDRGASYNSPLHF.

The rearrangement joins TRBV4-1 to TRBJ2-7; 10 nucleotides match TRBD2. From germline, CDR1 is MGHRA and CDR2 YSYEKL. The ends lost 1 base at V and 4 bases at J; junction bases unmatched: 4. The CDR3 spans 15 residues. CDR3 residues: CASSQAGSGGYEQYF. In nucleotides, the CDR3 is TGCGCCAGCAGCCAAGCAGGTAGCGGGGGGTACGAGCAGTACTTC.

V and J are TRBV30 and TRBJ1-2, with 7 bases lining up with TRBD1. CDR1 GTSNPN and CDR2 SVGIG come from the germline V gene (reference sequence). V was pared by 4 bases and J by 4 bases, with 9 bases of the junction left unmatched. The CDR3 loop spans 14 amino acids. The DNA of the CDR3 is TGTGCCTGGATATCGAGGGGGCGTCTCTATGGCTACACCTTC. Translation: CAWISRGRLYGYTF.

V gene TRBV5-8 combines with J gene TRBJ1-5; D not certain. Trimming took off 4 bases at V and 2 bases at J, with 13 bases between the two ends. CDR3 size: 15 residues. Looked up from germline, CDR1 is SGHTS and CDR2 is YDEGEE. The CDR3 reads CASSLERQGNQPQHF. The DNA for the CDR3 is TGTGCCAGCAGCCTTGAGAGGCAGGGCAATCAGCCCCAGCATTTT.

This chain joins TRBV5-1 and TRBJ1-6; 8 bases fit TRBD1. Germline CDR1 SGHRS, CDR2 YFSETQ. V trimming: 4 bases; J trimming: 7 bases; junction bases outside the gene matches: 7. The CDR3 has 15 residues. CDR3: CASSPQGAENSPLHF. CDR3 DNA: TGCGCCAGCAGCCCGCAGGGGGCAGAAAATTCACCCCTCCACTTT.